This TCR beta chain emerged from a study of shared clonotypes between healthy human individuals. General observations from the study: Memory subsets had estimated richness that was generally smaller than that of naive subsets.

A split of CD4+ cells into CD45RA+ naive and CD45RA-negative memory subsets was performed. V was trimmed by 1 base and J by 3 bases, leaving 11 bases between them. The CDR3 covers 15 residues. Germline CDR1 and CDR2: LGHNA and YNFKEQ. Comment on this clone: Antigen unknown.

Produced via immunoSEQ multiplex PCR; TCRdb's table is partial and in-frame only. Here the sample spans 2 million to 3 million clones, more than 90% being singletons. Material for sequencing was naive CD4+ T cells sorted from blood. Stated subset: CD45RA+ positively selected. The chain links TRBV4-2 to TRBJ2-3, with D possibly called TRBD1 or TRBD2 (5 bases each). The source of this sequence is a man aged 18 to 30 in good health. CDR3 in DNA: TGTGCCAGCAGCCAAGGGATGAGGGGTACAGATACGCAGTATTTT. Residues: CASSQGMRGTDTQYF.